The 27 T cell receptor beta chains listed next were all sequenced from one sample in a study of shared clonotypes between healthy human individuals. TCRdb's table, derived via immunoSEQ multiplex PCR, lists solely in-frame clones and lacks some. The data contain approximately 1.5 million clones, 97% to 99% of them singletons. The sequencing input was naive CD4+ T cells sorted from blood. Subset noted: CD45RA+ positively selected. The source is a man aged 25 to 40 in good health.

The chain employs TRBV29-1 and TRBJ2-5; a possible D gene is TRBD2 (5 bases). The V and J ends lost 3 bases and 4 bases respectively, with 9 bases between them. This CDR3 contains 12 residues. The germline V gene encodes CDR1 SQVTM and CDR2 ANQGSEA. CDR3 sequence: CSVEIGGETQYF. DNA for the CDR3: TGCAGCGTTGAGATCGGAGGAGAGACCCAGTACTTC.

The CDR3, as DNA: TGCGCCAGCAGCTTCATGACAGGTACTAACTATGGCTACACCTTC. Translated, it gives CASSFMTGTNYGYTF. The chain has TRBV5-1 and TRBJ1-2; D might be TRBD1 (6 bases). The CDR3 totals 15 residues. V lost 2 bases and J lost 0, with 11 bases in between. From germline, CDR1 is SGHRS and CDR2 YFSETQ.

This chain uses TRBV7-2 with TRBJ2-7; a weak D match, TRBD2 (5 bases). Trimming removed 1 base at V and 0 bases at J, with 10 bases between. The germline gives CDR1 SGHTA, CDR2 FQGNSA. There are 15 residues in the CDR3. The CDR3, as DNA: TGTGCCAGCAGCTTAGTCGGGAAGAGCTCCTACGAGCAGTACTTC. This gives the protein CASSLVGKSSYEQYF.

This clone was seen just once. In the same sample, other DNA sequences code for this CDR3. This rearrangement joins TRBV7-9 to TRBJ2-7; TRBD2 agrees at 8 bases. The length of the CDR3 is 14 residues. The ends lost 3 bases at V and 0 bases at J; junction bases unmatched: 1. Germline V CDR1 and CDR2: SEHNR, FQNEAQ (reference sequence). The CDR3 DNA sequence: TGTGCCAGCAGCTTTGGGACTAGCTCCTACGAGCAGTACTTC. Its translation is CASSFGTSSYEQYF.

In this sample, this clone turned up once. The rearrangement uses TRBV5-4 and TRBJ1-2, with 8 nucleotides matching TRBD1. Trimming at V came to 1 base and at J to 4 bases, leaving 6 bases not matched to a gene. There are 15 residues in the CDR3. Germline V gene sequence: CDR1 SGHNT, CDR2 YYREEE (reference sequence). The CDR3 protein is CASSLSGGAGYGYTF. The CDR3 DNA reads as TGTGCCAGCAGCTTGTCAGGGGGCGCGGGCTATGGCTACACCTTC.

The CDR3 loop reads CASSVGLSGQGFDYGYTF. The CDR3, as DNA: TGTGCCAGCAGCGTTGGTCTATCGGGACAGGGGTTTGACTATGGCTACACCTTC. The chain carries TRBV7-9 and TRBJ1-2, with 10 bases aligning to TRBD1. The CDR3 is made up of 18 amino acids. Germline-derived CDR1 and CDR2 are SEHNR and FQNEAQ (reference sequence). V was clipped by 5 bases and J by 3 bases; unmatched bases: 15.

V and J are TRBV11-3 and TRBJ2-1; D gene uncertain. V lost 2 bases to trimming and J lost 11 bases, with 10 bases between them. Looked up from germline, CDR1 is SGHNT and CDR2 is YENEEA. This CDR3 has 12 amino acids. CDR3 sequence (DNA): TGTGCCAGCAGCTTAATATGGGGAAAGCAGTTCTTC. It encodes CASSLIWGKQFF.

J is TRBJ2-2 and V is TRBV4-2, with TRBD2 matching 8 bases. There are 19 residues in the CDR3. CDR1 is LGHNA and CDR2 is YNFKEQ in the germline V gene. V gave up 0 bases and J gave up 7 bases; unmatched junction bases: 16. CDR3 residues: CASSQDSRSGRFRDGELFF. The CDR3, as DNA: TGTGCCAGCAGCCAAGATAGTAGAAGCGGGAGATTTAGGGACGGGGAGCTGTTTTTT.

The rearrangement uses TRBV7-9 and TRBJ2-5; D remains unclear. V lost 7 bases, J lost 5 bases, and 14 bases lay in between. The CDR3 totals 13 residues. Germline V gene lookup returns CDR1 SEHNR and CDR2 FQNEAQ (reference sequence). The CDR3 sequence is CASKLTSEETQYF. The CDR3 DNA reads TGTGCCAGCAAGCTTACGTCTGAGGAGACCCAGTACTTC.

The chain combines TRBV28 with TRBJ1-1; no clear D. Germline V gives CDR1 MDHEN, CDR2 SYDVKM. V lost 6 bases, J lost 1 base, and 12 bases lay in between. The CDR3 runs to 14 residues. The CDR3 DNA reads TGTGCCAGCAGCTCCCCGACTCCGAACACTGAAGCTTTCTTT. Its translation: CASSSPTPNTEAFF.

J is TRBJ2-1 and V is TRBV29-1; D is perhaps TRBD1 or TRBD2 (6 bases each). Per the germline V gene, CDR1 is SQVTM and CDR2 is ANQGSEA. The CDR3 totals 14 residues. Between the trimmed V and J ends, which lost 7 bases and 9 bases, there was a span of 22 bases. The DNA of the CDR3 is TGCAGCGCCCTTGGTCCCGGGGGCTCTGGTGAGCAGTTCTTC. This sequence encodes CSALGPGGSGEQFF.

This clone has only one observation. V and J are TRBV28 and TRBJ1-2; the match to TRBD1 covers 8 bases. Per the germline V gene, CDR1 is MDHEN and CDR2 is SYDVKM. V lost 5 bases, J lost 8 bases, and 13 bases stayed unmatched. The length of the CDR3 is 15 residues. CDR3 region: CASSPAGQGMGGYTF. CDR3 DNA: TGTGCCAGCAGTCCAGCAGGACAGGGTATGGGGGGCTACACCTTC.

The rearrangement joins TRBV30 to TRBJ1-5; D is undetermined. CDR1 is GTSNPN, CDR2 SVGIG, per germline (reference sequence). CDR3 size: 14 residues. V shed 3 bases and J shed 4 bases, with 13 bases lying between them. The CDR3, as DNA: TGTGCCTGGAGACCCGGGTCGGGGAATCAGCCCCAGCATTTT. Translation: CAWRPGSGNQPQHF.

The chain links TRBV28 to TRBJ1-2, with D unclear. Trimming left V 2 bases short and J 2 bases short, with 12 bases between. The germline V gene encodes CDR1 MDHEN and CDR2 SYDVKM. The CDR3 is 15 residues long. The CDR3 reads CASSLGRLRNYGYTF. As DNA, the CDR3 is TGTGCCAGCAGTTTAGGACGCCTGAGGAACTATGGCTACACCTTC.

This rearrangement joins TRBV14 to TRBJ2-1; TRBD2 aligns across 10 bases. In germline, CDR1 is SGHDN, CDR2 FVKESK. This CDR3 spans 16 amino acids. Trimming cost V 3 bases and J 4 bases; bases outside gene matches: 6. In DNA form, the CDR3 reads TGTGCCAGCAGCCACTTAAGGACTAGCGGTTACAATGAGCAGTTCTTC. Residues: CASSHLRTSGYNEQFF.

The chain links TRBV5-1 to TRBJ2-3; 10 bases are shared with TRBD1. CDR1 and CDR2 (germline): SGHRS, YFSETQ. The CDR3 consists of 14 residues. The trim removed 9 bases at V and 5 bases at J, leaving 9 bases unmatched. The CDR3 spells CATSPGQGRDTQYF. CDR3 coding DNA: TGCGCCACCTCCCCGGGACAGGGGAGAGATACGCAGTATTTT.

The chain carries TRBV18 and TRBJ2-3; TRBD1 matches 9 bases. The J segment lost 3 bases and the V segment lost 6 bases, leaving 7 bases of the junction unmatched. The CDR3 contains 15 residues. The V gene's germline CDR1 is KGHSH and CDR2 LQKENI. The DNA for the CDR3 is TGTGCCAGCTCGACCACAGGGGGCTGGACAGATACGCAGTATTTT. Protein sequence: CASSTTGGWTDTQYF.

V and J are TRBV9 and TRBJ1-5; 7 bases are a match to TRBD1. The trim removed 2 bases at V and 3 bases at J, leaving 5 bases unmatched. Per the germline V gene, CDR1 is SGDLS and CDR2 is YYNGEE. This CDR3 contains 15 residues. In DNA form, the CDR3 reads TGTGCCAGCAGCGTCGGGACAGAACACAATCAGCCCCAGCATTTT. It specifies CASSVGTEHNQPQHF.

The CDR3 loop reads CASSLSTSGGDTQYF. The CDR3 nucleotides are TGTGCCAGCAGTTTATCGACTAGCGGGGGGGATACGCAGTATTTT. The genes are TRBV27 and TRBJ2-3; TRBD2 matches 13 bases. Germline CDR1 is MNHEY and CDR2 is SMNVEV (reference sequence). The CDR3 runs to 15 residues. The junction had 0 bases not matched to a gene; V was cut back by 0 bases and J by 6 bases.

The V and J genes are TRBV15 and TRBJ1-1; D is ambiguous. Per the germline V gene, CDR1 is LNHNV and CDR2 is YYDKDF (reference sequence). This CDR3 comprises 12 residues. V shed 4 bases and J shed 8 bases, with 11 bases lying between them. The CDR3 region has the DNA TGTGCCACCAGCATGGCTGAGCGGGAAGCTTTCTTT. Residues: CATSMAEREAFF.

The V call is TRBV4-1, the J call TRBJ2-1; 14 bases align to TRBD2. CDR3 length equals 15 residues. Germline-derived CDR1 and CDR2 are MGHRA and YSYEKL. V lost 3 bases to trimming and J lost 10 bases; unmatched junction nucleotides: 5. The DNA for the CDR3 is TGCGCCAGCAGCCAGGGACTAGCGGGAGTGCGGGAGCAGTTCTTC. This encodes CASSQGLAGVREQFF.

Only one count was recorded for this clone. The chain is built from TRBV29-1 and TRBJ1-5; D gene uncertain. CDR3 length equals 12 residues. V lost 6 bases and J 5 bases, leaving 11 bases between the germline ends. CDR1 and CDR2 from the germline V gene are SQVTM and ANQGSEA. CDR3 nucleotide sequence: TGCAGCGTCCAGGACGGGGATCAGCCCCAGCATTTT. Translating it yields CSVQDGDQPQHF.

With respect to this clone: The DNA is left out, because the CDR3 cannot be placed on it with certainty; the CDR3 is given as TCRdb lists it. V is TRBV21-1 and J is TRBJ2-4; the table assigns TRBD1, which was not confirmed against the DNA. TRBV21-1 is a documented pseudogene. The CDR3 totals 18 residues, both ends included. The CDR3 region is CASSKEVWAGGAKNIQYF.

V gene TRBV25-1 combines with J gene TRBJ2-5, with 11 bases aligning to TRBD2. The V gene end was trimmed by 4 bases and the J gene end by 3 bases; junction bases not matched to a gene: 4. Germline V gene sequence: CDR1 MGHDK, CDR2 SYGVNS. This CDR3 is 15 amino acids long. The CDR3 DNA is TGTGCCAGCAGTGCCTCACTAGCGGGAGAAGAGACCCAGTACTTC. Translated, it gives CASSASLAGEETQYF.

The chain uses TRBV7-2 and TRBJ2-1; possibly TRBD1 or TRBD2 for D (7 bases each). The CDR3 contains 16 residues. Per the germline V gene, CDR1 is SGHTA and CDR2 is FQGNSA. The V end lost 5 bases, the J end lost 5 bases, and 19 bases lay between the germline ends. The DNA of the CDR3 is TGTGCCAGCAGCATAAGGACAGGACTAGGGAACAATGAGCAGTTCTTC. Its translation: CASSIRTGLGNNEQFF.

The V call is TRBV5-6, the J call TRBJ1-5; D is undetermined. Germline CDR1 and CDR2: SGHDT and YYEEEE. The V and J ends lost 7 bases and 4 bases respectively, with 9 bases between them. The CDR3 is 12 amino acids. The CDR3 is CASGQENQPQHF. DNA for the CDR3: TGTGCCAGCGGGCAAGAGAATCAGCCCCAGCATTTT.

The rearrangement links TRBV19 to TRBJ1-1; TRBD1 matches 7 bases. The length of the CDR3 is 12 residues. CDR1 and CDR2 from the germline V gene are LNHDA and SQIVND (reference sequence). The J segment lost 8 bases and the V segment lost 3 bases, leaving 3 bases of the junction unmatched. CDR3 nucleotides: TGTGCCAGTAGTATCGGGACAGCGGAAGCTTTCTTT. Its protein product is CASSIGTAEAFF. Together with reference TRBV19 and TRBJ1-1, the CDR3 gives the full variable domain: DGGITQSPKYLFRKEGQNVTLSCEQNLNHDAMYWYRQDPGQGLRLIYYSQIVNDFQKGDIAEGYSVSREKKESFPLTVTSAQKNPTAFYLCASSIGTAEAFFGQGTRLTVV.